A selection of T cell receptor beta chains follows, all from one sample in a study of blood T cell repertoires in COVID-19. Generated by immunoSEQ multiplex PCR, the TCRdb table keeps only in-frame clones and is missing some. The data hold 200,000 to 300,000 clones, with 88% observed a single time. Sample: peripheral blood. Every receptor here comes from a man older than 75 with acute or convalescent COVID-19. CDR3s include the opening cysteine and the closing phenylalanine or tryptophan. Each record gives: V gene, clone size, J gene, D gene, CDR3 DNA, CDR3 protein. D genes are given only for firm matches. Rows may omit the clone size; those that give it use once, few, many or a size class.

V gene: TRBV28; clone size: NA; J gene: TRBJ2-4; D gene: NA; CDR3 DNA: TGTGCCAGCAGTCGAAGAGGCCAGGGGCTGGCCAAAAACATTCAGTACTTC; CDR3 protein: CASSRRGQGLAKNIQYF
V gene: TRBV7-2; clone size: NA; J gene: TRBJ2-5; D gene: NA; CDR3 DNA: TGTGCCAGCAGCGGGACCGGGACATTTGAGACCCAGTACTTC; CDR3 protein: CASSGTGTFETQYF
V gene: TRBV6-4; clone size: NA; J gene: TRBJ1-1; D gene: NA; CDR3 DNA: TGTGCCAGCAGTGTGGGGGGAAACACTGAAGCTTTCTTT; CDR3 protein: CASSVGGNTEAFF
V gene: TRBV6-2/TRBV6-3; clone size: NA; J gene: TRBJ2-1; D gene: NA; CDR3 DNA: TGTGCCAGCAGTTACTCCGGGACTCCCCCATACAATGAGCAGTTCTTC; CDR3 protein: CASSYSGTPPYNEQFF
V gene: TRBV5-1; clone size: NA; J gene: TRBJ2-5; D gene: NA; CDR3 DNA: TGCGCCAGCAGCCGAGGTCGGGTTGGCGAGACCCAGTACTTC; CDR3 protein: CASSRGRVGETQYF
V gene: TRBV7-9; clone size: NA; J gene: TRBJ2-5; D gene: TRBD2; CDR3 DNA: TGTGCCAGCAGCTTAACTAGCGGGGGGGCGGAAGAGACCCAGTACTTC; CDR3 protein: CASSLTSGGAEETQYF
V gene: TRBV7-3; clone size: NA; J gene: TRBJ2-2; D gene: TRBD2; CDR3 DNA: TGTGCCAGCAGCTACCAGCTCAGCGGGAGGGGGAACACCGGGGAGCTGTTTTTT; CDR3 protein: CASSYQLSGRGNTGELFF
V gene: TRBV4-2; clone size: NA; J gene: TRBJ1-4; D gene: NA; CDR3 DNA: TGTGCCAGCAGCCAAGGAGGCTCAACTAATGAAAAACTGTTTTTT; CDR3 protein: CASSQGGSTNEKLFF
V gene: TRBV9; clone size: NA; J gene: TRBJ1-1; D gene: NA; CDR3 DNA: TGTGCCAGCAGCAAACGACAGAGTTTCACTGAAGCTTTCTTT; CDR3 protein: CASSKRQSFTEAFF
V gene: TRBV3-1/TRBV3-2; clone size: NA; J gene: TRBJ2-5; D gene: NA; CDR3 DNA: TGTGCCAGCAGCCAGCGAGGGAGACCCCCGAGGGAGACCCAGTACTTC; CDR3 protein: CASSQRGRPPRETQYF
V gene: TRBV30; clone size: NA; J gene: TRBJ2-4; D gene: NA; CDR3 DNA: TGTGCCTGGCCCCCACAGCACCCTTTACTTCTAGCCAAAAACATTCAGTACTTC; CDR3 protein: CAWPPQHPLLLAKNIQYF
V gene: TRBV7-8; clone size: NA; J gene: TRBJ2-6; D gene: NA; CDR3 DNA: TGTGCCAGCAGCCAAACGGGTCTTCCGCGGGCCAACGTCCTGACTTTC; CDR3 protein: CASSQTGLPRANVLTF
V gene: TRBV2; clone size: NA; J gene: TRBJ2-2; D gene: NA; CDR3 DNA: TGTGCCAGCAGGACGGGAAGAACCGGGGAGCTGTTTTTT; CDR3 protein: CASRTGRTGELFF
V gene: TRBV2; clone size: NA; J gene: TRBJ1-6; D gene: TRBD1; CDR3 DNA: TGTGCCGGCGGGACAGTTAATTCACCCCTCCACTTT; CDR3 protein: CAGGTVNSPLHF
V gene: TRBV5-4; clone size: NA; J gene: TRBJ1-1; D gene: TRBD1; CDR3 DNA: TGTGCCAGCAGCAGGGACAGCTCAGGAACTGAAGCTTTCTTT; CDR3 protein: CASSRDSSGTEAFF
V gene: TRBV6-2/TRBV6-3; clone size: NA; J gene: TRBJ2-3; D gene: NA; CDR3 DNA: TGTGCCAGCAGTTCCACAGGACGGTGGTTGTCAGATACGCAGTATTTT; CDR3 protein: CASSSTGRWLSDTQYF
V gene: TRBV6-5; clone size: NA; J gene: TRBJ2-5; D gene: NA; CDR3 DNA: TGTGCCAGCAGACAATACGGGCAAGAGACCCAGTACTTC; CDR3 protein: CASRQYGQETQYF
V gene: TRBV4-2; clone size: NA; J gene: TRBJ2-3; D gene: TRBD1; CDR3 DNA: TGTGCCAGCAGTATGGGAGACAGGGGCACAGATACGCAGTATTTT; CDR3 protein: CASSMGDRGTDTQYF
V gene: TRBV6-5; clone size: NA; J gene: TRBJ2-5; D gene: NA; CDR3 DNA: TGTGCCAGCAACCCTAAGGAGACCCAGTACTTC; CDR3 protein: CASNPKETQYF
V gene: TRBV7-2; clone size: few; J gene: TRBJ2-2; D gene: NA; CDR3 DNA: TGTGCCAGCAGTCCCGTGCTATTCACCGGGGAGCTGTTTTTT; CDR3 protein: CASSPVLFTGELFF
V gene: TRBV15; clone size: NA; J gene: TRBJ1-2; D gene: TRBD1; CDR3 DNA: TGTGCCACCAGCGCCCGGGACAGGGGTAACTATGGCTACACCTTC; CDR3 protein: CATSARDRGNYGYTF
V gene: TRBV5-4; clone size: NA; J gene: TRBJ2-2; D gene: TRBD1; CDR3 DNA: TGTGCCAGCAGCCGCCCGGGACAGGGAGGCACCGGGGAGCTGTTTTTT; CDR3 protein: CASSRPGQGGTGELFF
V gene: TRBV5-1; clone size: NA; J gene: TRBJ2-5; D gene: NA; CDR3 DNA: TGCGCCAGCAGCTTCCTGGAGTCCCAAGAGACCCAGTACTTC; CDR3 protein: CASSFLESQETQYF
V gene: TRBV28; clone size: NA; J gene: TRBJ1-2; D gene: NA; CDR3 DNA: TGTGCCAGCAGTCCGGGGGGCTGGAGGGGCTACACCTTC; CDR3 protein: CASSPGGWRGYTF
V gene: TRBV6-1; clone size: NA; J gene: TRBJ2-7; D gene: TRBD2; CDR3 DNA: TGTGCCAGCAGTGAGACTAGCGGGGGGATCGACGAGCAGTACTTC; CDR3 protein: CASSETSGGIDEQYF
V gene: TRBV27; clone size: NA; J gene: TRBJ2-7; D gene: TRBD2; CDR3 DNA: TGTGCCAGCAGGCAGGGTAGCGGGAGTTACGAGCAGTACTTC; CDR3 protein: CASRQGSGSYEQYF
V gene: TRBV6-6; clone size: NA; J gene: TRBJ1-1; D gene: TRBD1; CDR3 DNA: TGTGCCAGCAGGCACACAGGGGCGACTGAAGCTTTCTTT; CDR3 protein: CASRHTGATEAFF